This TCR beta chain was recorded in a study of naive and memory T cell subsets. Findings and caveats of the study: Reportedly, tuberculin skin test sites gave far more TCRs than other biopsies. Delayed type IV hypersensitivity infiltration was taken to explain higher tuberculin-site TCR counts.

This clonotype appeared a few times. What it recognizes is unknown. Treatment of the sample: skin biopsy from PPD injection site in Mantoux-positive individual. TCR cDNA received a 3' ligated oligonucleotide that carried a UMI. Individuals with a positive Mantoux test gave biopsies from PPD-injected skin. Amplification of ligated cDNA took four PCR rounds with SP2 and nested alpha and beta constant primers. Blood and skin TCR RNA was reverse transcribed with alpha and beta constant primers. TCRdb reprocessed the UMI-ligation and nested PCR reads via MiXCR and lists one record per CDR3 protein. This repertoire shows around 33,000 distinct CDR3 sequences, roughly 7.3% found once; its top ten account for approximately 2.8%. Germline CDR1 reads SQVTM; CDR2 reads ANQGSEA. V lost 6 bases and J 7 bases, leaving 10 bases between the germline ends. The CDR3 has 10 amino acids.

This TCR was sampled from an adult in good health. The chain links TRBV29-1 to TRBJ2-7; D is undetermined. The sequences come from skin, collected from a tuberculin skin test site. The chain's CDR3 is CSVRTGEQYF. CDR3 nucleotide sequence: TGCAGCGTCAGAACGGGTGAGCAGTACTTC.